Listed below are T cell receptor beta chains from one sample, sequenced in a study of cytomegalovirus exposure and HLA in healthy donors. Clones were sequenced by immunoSEQ multiplex PCR, and TCRdb holds only the in-frame ones, with some missing. The sample contains some 130,000 clones, 82% of which appear only once. The specimen sequenced was PBMCs. These receptors were taken from a man between 25 and 39 years old in good health and CMV-seropositive. Both conserved end residues are part of each CDR3. A D gene is named only where the DNA matches it firmly. Part of the rows lack a size; the others show once, few, many or a class for expanded clones.

TRBV4-1	TRBJ1-5	-	TRBD1	TGCGCCAGCAGCCAATGGGGACAGGGTGATCAGCCCCAGCATTTT	CASSQWGQGDQPQHF
TRBV4-1	TRBJ2-3	-	TRBD2	TGCGCCAGCAGCCTTGAGTCGGGGGGGAGGAAAGATACGCAGTATTTT	CASSLESGGRKDTQYF
TRBV5-1	TRBJ1-1	few	-	TGCGCCAGCAGCCCGCTAGGCGAGAGCACTGAAGCTTTCTTT	CASSPLGESTEAFF
TRBV4-3	TRBJ2-2	-	TRBD2	TGCGCCAGCAGCCCTAGCGGGGGGAACACCGGGGAGCTGTTTTTT	CASSPSGGNTGELFF
TRBV11-2	TRBJ2-7	-	TRBD1	TGTGCCAGCAGCCTAGGGACAGGGACAACCTACGAGCAGTACTTC	CASSLGTGTTYEQYF
TRBV19	TRBJ1-3	-	-	TGTGCCAGCAGCTCCCGGAGCGGAGTCTCTGGAAACACCATATATTTT	CASSSRSGVSGNTIYF
TRBV10-1	TRBJ1-1	-	TRBD1	TGCGCCAGCAGTGACCTAGGACAGGGAGTAACTGAAGCTTTCTTT	CASSDLGQGVTEAFF
TRBV18	TRBJ2-5	-	-	TGTGCCAGCTCACCACCATCGGGAAGGGCCGAGACCCAGTACTTC	CASSPPSGRAETQYF
TRBV6-5	TRBJ2-5	-	-	TGTGCCAGCAGTTACTCTCCGGGGGTAGAGACCCAGTACTTC	CASSYSPGVETQYF
TRBV6-5	TRBJ1-1	few	TRBD1	TGTGCCAGCAGTCCCCAGACAGGGGGGAGCACTGAAGCTTTCTTT	CASSPQTGGSTEAFF
TRBV7-6	TRBJ2-7	-	-	TGTGCCAGCAGCTTGAGGGACATTACCTACGAGCAGTACTTC	CASSLRDITYEQYF
TRBV5-1	TRBJ1-1	-	TRBD1	TGCGCCAGCAGCTTGACAGGGGCCATGAACACTGAAGCTTTCTTT	CASSLTGAMNTEAFF
TRBV20-1	TRBJ1-2	-	-	TGCAGTGCTAAGGGGAACTACACCTTC	CSAKGNYTF
TRBV5-1	TRBJ1-3	-	TRBD1	TGCGCCAGCAGCTCACAGGACAGGGGGCGAGGAAACACCATATATTTT	CASSSQDRGRGNTIYF
TRBV7-2	TRBJ1-2	-	-	TGTGCCAGCAGCCTCGTTGGCCGAAGCGCGGACTATGGCTACACCTTC	CASSLVGRSADYGYTF
TRBV6-5	TRBJ2-7	-	-	TGTGCCAGCAGGCCACCACAGGGATCTCGGCAGTACTTC	CASRPPQGSRQYF
TRBV7-2	TRBJ2-7	-	-	TGTGCCAGCAGCGCGGGCTTTCTGAAGGGAGAGCAGTACTTC	CASSAGFLKGEQYF
TRBV30	TRBJ2-7	many	TRBD1	TGTGCCTCTGACAGGGGCCACGAGCAGTACTTC	CASDRGHEQYF
TRBV29-1	TRBJ2-7	few	-	TGCAGCGTTGAGATTCGGGCGGGCGAGCAGTACTTC	CSVEIRAGEQYF
TRBV5-4	TRBJ2-5	-	TRBD1	TGTGCCAGCAGCCAGGCGTTAGACAGGGGGGAGACCCAGTACTTC	CASSQALDRGETQYF
TRBV27	TRBJ2-7	-	-	TGTGCCAGCAGTTTTCTAGACAGCCTTTCCAAGCAGTACTTC	CASSFLDSLSKQYF
TRBV5-1	TRBJ2-7	-	TRBD2	TGCGCCAGCAGCTTGTGGGGGGGGAGCTACGAGCAGTACTTC	CASSLWGGSYEQYF
TRBV9	TRBJ1-2	few	-	TGTGCCAGCAGCGTAGAGGCCCAGGGCTACTCAAGCACCTTC	CASSVEAQGYSSTF
TRBV5-6	TRBJ2-7	-	-	TGTGCCAGCAGCAGACAGGACTACGAGCAGTACTTC	CASSRQDYEQYF
TRBV9	TRBJ2-2	-	-	TGTGCCAGCAGGGAGGAGGGACCCGGGGAGCTGTTTTTT	CASREEGPGELFF
TRBV27	TRBJ1-1	-	-	TGTGCCAGCAGTTTTGGTGAGGGGGGGGAAGCTTTCTTT	CASSFGEGGEAFF
TRBV28	TRBJ1-5	few	TRBD1	TGTGCCAGCAGTCAGGGGGGTCGTTGGCAGCCCCAGCATTTT	CASSQGGRWQPQHF
TRBV25-1	TRBJ2-7	few	-	TGTGCCACATCTGTGAGCTCCTACGAGCAGTACTTC	CATSVSSYEQYF
TRBV9	TRBJ2-2	-	TRBD1	TGTGCCAGCAGCGTTACAGGGGGGACCGGGGAGCTGTTTTTT	CASSVTGGTGELFF
TRBV10-3	TRBJ2-5	-	TRBD2	TGTGCCATCAGTGGTGGGACTAGCGGCCAAGAGACCCAGTACTTC	CAISGGTSGQETQYF
TRBV18	TRBJ1-1	-	TRBD1	TGTGCCAGCTCGACCGGGACAGCGAACACTGAAGCTTTCTTT	CASSTGTANTEAFF
TRBV7-2	TRBJ1-2	-	-	TGTGCCAGCAGCTTAATGCCAGTCTATGGCTACACCTTC	CASSLMPVYGYTF
TRBV11-3	TRBJ2-7	few	-	TGTGCCAGCGGCACCAACAGGGCCTACGAGCAGTACTTC	CASGTNRAYEQYF
TRBV5-6	TRBJ2-2	-	TRBD1	TGTGCCTCGACGGAGGGACAGGGGCCTAGAAAGAACACCGGGGAGCTGTTTTTT	CASTEGQGPRKNTGELFF
TRBV5-4	TRBJ2-1	-	TRBD2	TGTGCCAGTGGACTAGCGGGGGGCAACAATGAGCAGTTCTTC	CASGLAGGNNEQFF